Many counts were recorded for the clone carrying this T cell receptor (beta chain). What it recognizes is unknown. 10 ml of fresh peripheral blood supplied the PBMCs. Amplified TCR beta CDR3 regions came from RNA transcripts. First-round RT-PCR with HTBI primers amplified the TCR CDR3 region. TCRdb used MiXCR to reprocess the multiplex PCR reads, holding one entry per CDR3 protein. This sample carries about 300,000 distinct CDR3 sequences, around 13% of them seen once, and the ten largest clones take 7.9%. The data are from a study of T cells in Graves' hyperthyroidism and ophthalmopathy. Study outcomes and limitations: Peripheral blood also featured most of the thyroid clonotypes expanded above 0.001.

V was shortened by 1 base and J by 7 bases, with 10 bases between the two germline ends. The CDR3 has 13 residues. CDR1 and CDR2 (germline): SEHNR, FQNEAQ (reference sequence). The material sequenced was blood. The sequence came from a woman in her thirties or forties with Graves' hyperthyroidism. The chain is built from TRBV7-9 and TRBJ1-2; no clear D gene. CDR3 protein: CASSLERGAGYTF. CDR3 DNA: TGTGCCAGCAGCTTAGAGCGGGGTGCTGGCTACACCTTC.